This T cell receptor beta chain derives from a study of shared clonotypes between healthy human individuals. Profiling relied on immunoSEQ multiplex PCR, and the TCRdb table lists in-frame clones only, not all of them. The sample contains 190,000 or so clones, approximately 61% of which appear only once. Germline V gives CDR1 SGHTA, CDR2 FQGNSA. Deletions cut 7 bases from V and 6 bases from J, with 15 bases between. The CDR3 length is 13 residues. The sequence was collected from a young man in good health. The chain is built from TRBV7-2 and TRBJ1-2, with D perhaps TRBD1 (5 bases). Sequenced: memory CD4+ T cells sorted from blood. Stated subset: CD45RA-negative fraction. CDR3 DNA sequence: TGTGCCAGCAATTGGCAGGGCAAGAATGGCTACACCTTC. Protein sequence: CASNWQGKNGYTF.